This T cell receptor beta chain originates from a study of blood T cell repertoires in COVID-19. Everyone who took part was roughly 18 to 90 years old, and they came from 24 US areas. The recovered donors of Cohort 3 showed two negative PCRs, clearance, or symptom resolution. This CDR3 is 14 amino acids long. Germline V gene data show CDR1 as SGHTA and CDR2 as FQGNSA. V dropped 3 bases and J dropped 0 bases, with 8 bases sitting between them. Clones were sequenced by immunoSEQ multiplex PCR, and TCRdb holds only the in-frame ones, with some missing. Here the sample spans approximately 440,000 clones, 90% being singletons.

This receptor was identified in a man younger than 35 who had recovered from COVID-19. The specimen was PBMCs or T cells enriched from blood (not recorded which). The chain joins TRBV7-2 to TRBJ1-1; unclear D gene. CDR3 sequence: CASSFRQVNTEAFF. In DNA form, the CDR3 reads TGTGCCAGCAGCTTTCGTCAGGTGAACACTGAAGCTTTCTTT.